These T cell receptor beta chains were read from a single sample in a study of cytomegalovirus exposure and HLA in healthy donors. The repertoire was sequenced with immunoSEQ multiplex PCR; TCRdb's copy has only in-frame clones and lacks some. The table lists tens of thousands of clones, around 10% of them singletons. The sequencing sample was made of PBMCs. All receptors come from a man aged 60 to 75 in good health and CMV-seropositive. Each CDR3 is given without its conserved first and last residue. The order of the fields is clone size, V gene, J gene, CDR3 protein. Clone size is shown for a subset of rows, as once, few, many or a class of expanded clone.

>.|TRBV9|TRBJ2-1
ASSTHGTHNEQF
>.|TRBV9|TRBJ2-3
ASSWGGTSGASDTQY
>few|TRBV30|TRBJ1-4
AWGMGSRQGEKLF
>.|TRBV28|TRBJ2-5
ASSLQGLAETQY
>few|TRBV6-5|TRBJ1-4
ASSYSILPGSEKLF
>.|TRBV7-7|TRBJ2-1
ASSSSPGGGEQF
>medium-sized|TRBV7-9|TRBJ2-1
ASSSSGGSGWGNEQF
>.|TRBV7-9|TRBJ2-3
ASSATAGADTQY
>many|TRBV7-9|TRBJ1-1
ASSFVFEAF
>.|TRBV7-9|TRBJ2-7
ASSPTSGGSYEQY
>.|TRBV19|TRBJ2-5
ASSENRGQGETQY
>few|TRBV7-9|TRBJ1-4
ASSPRQGNEIEKLF
>.|TRBV2|TRBJ2-3
ASRLAGAHTQY
>few|TRBV19|TRBJ1-1
ASSIKGVAEAF